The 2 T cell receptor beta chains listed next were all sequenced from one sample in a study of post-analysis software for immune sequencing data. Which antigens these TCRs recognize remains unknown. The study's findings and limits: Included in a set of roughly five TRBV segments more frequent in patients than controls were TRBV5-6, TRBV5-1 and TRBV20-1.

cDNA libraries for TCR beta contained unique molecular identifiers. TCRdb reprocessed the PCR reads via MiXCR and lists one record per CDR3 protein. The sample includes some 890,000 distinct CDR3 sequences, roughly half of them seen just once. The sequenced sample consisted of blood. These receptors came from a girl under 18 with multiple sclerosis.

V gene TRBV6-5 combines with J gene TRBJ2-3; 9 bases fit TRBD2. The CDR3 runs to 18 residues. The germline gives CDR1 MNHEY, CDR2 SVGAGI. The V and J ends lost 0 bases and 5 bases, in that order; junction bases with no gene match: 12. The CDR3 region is CASSYSRFSGSFLDTQYF. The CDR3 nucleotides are TGTGCCAGCAGTTACTCGAGGTTTAGCGGGAGTTTTTTAGATACGCAGTATTTT.

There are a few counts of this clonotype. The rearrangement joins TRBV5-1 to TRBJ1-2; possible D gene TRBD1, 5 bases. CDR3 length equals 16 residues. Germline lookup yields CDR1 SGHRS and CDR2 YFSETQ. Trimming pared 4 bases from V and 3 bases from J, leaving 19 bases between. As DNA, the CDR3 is TGCGCCAGCAGCCGAGGGGAGGGAGGGAAATACTATGGCTACACCTTC. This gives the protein CASSRGEGGKYYGYTF. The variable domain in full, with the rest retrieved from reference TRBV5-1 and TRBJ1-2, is KAGVTQTPRYLIKTRGQQVTLSCSPISGHRSVSWYQQTPGQGLQFLFEYFSETQRNKGNFPGRFSGRQFSNSRSEMNVSTLELGDSALYLCASSRGEGGKYYGYTFGSGTRLTVV.